Listed below are T cell receptor beta chains from one sample, sequenced in a study of cytomegalovirus exposure and HLA in healthy donors. Here immunoSEQ multiplex PCR was the method, and the copy in TCRdb shows in-frame clones only, minus some. The table shows about 130,000 clones, with 65% to 80% occurring only once. The sequenced sample was PBMCs. The receptors here all came from a woman aged 40 to 50 in good health and CMV-seronegative. The CDR3 runs from the conserved cysteine through the conserved F or W. Fields, in order: V gene, clone size, CDR3 protein. The size field is filled for only some rows; it gives once, few, many or a size class.

V: TRBV10-3; size: NA; CDR3: CAIGQGTGELFF
V: TRBV13; size: once; CDR3: CASSLGSGGASVNEQFF
V: TRBV6-5; size: NA; CDR3: CASTPQGPYYEQYF
V: TRBV5-1; size: NA; CDR3: CASSPGQGADTIYF
V: TRBV19; size: few; CDR3: CASMWTGTGEKLFF
V: TRBV6-1; size: once; CDR3: CASSGREKGEQFF
V: TRBV7-9; size: NA; CDR3: CASSSRQNTGELFF
V: TRBV10-1; size: once; CDR3: CASSESPRGDTQYF
V: TRBV9; size: once; CDR3: CASSVATGISGNTIYF
V: TRBV7-3; size: NA; CDR3: CASSRRGAANTGELFF
V: TRBV29-1; size: once; CDR3: CSVGTGFVYEQFF
V: TRBV18; size: once; CDR3: CASSLVRDTSYEQYF
V: TRBV5-1; size: few; CDR3: CASRYAGTSGSYEQYF
V: TRBV4-2; size: few; CDR3: CASSQAVAGGIYEQYF